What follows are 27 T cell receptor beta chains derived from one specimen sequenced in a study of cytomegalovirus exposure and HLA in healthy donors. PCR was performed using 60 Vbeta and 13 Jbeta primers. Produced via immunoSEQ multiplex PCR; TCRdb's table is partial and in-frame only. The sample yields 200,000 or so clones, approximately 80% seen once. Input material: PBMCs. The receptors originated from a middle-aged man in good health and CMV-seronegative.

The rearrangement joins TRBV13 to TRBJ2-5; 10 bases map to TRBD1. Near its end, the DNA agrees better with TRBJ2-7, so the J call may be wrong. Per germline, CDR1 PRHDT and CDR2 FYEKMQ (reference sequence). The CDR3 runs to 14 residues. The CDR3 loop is CASSSRDRGHEQYF. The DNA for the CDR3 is TGTGCCAGCAGCTCCCGGGACAGGGGTCACGAGCAGTACTTC.

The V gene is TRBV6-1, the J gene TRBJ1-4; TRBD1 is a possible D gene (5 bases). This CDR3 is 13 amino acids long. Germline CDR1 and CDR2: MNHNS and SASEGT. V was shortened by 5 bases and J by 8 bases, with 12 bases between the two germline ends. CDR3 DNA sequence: TGTGCCAGCAGTCCCGGGGGTAGAGAAAAACTGTTTTTT. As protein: CASSPGGREKLFF.

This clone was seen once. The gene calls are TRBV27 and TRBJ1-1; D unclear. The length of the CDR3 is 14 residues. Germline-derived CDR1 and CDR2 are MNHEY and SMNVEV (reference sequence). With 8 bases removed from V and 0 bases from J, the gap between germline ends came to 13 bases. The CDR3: CASRNLLLNTEAFF. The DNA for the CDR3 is TGTGCCAGCCGAAACCTCCTATTGAACACTGAAGCTTTCTTT.

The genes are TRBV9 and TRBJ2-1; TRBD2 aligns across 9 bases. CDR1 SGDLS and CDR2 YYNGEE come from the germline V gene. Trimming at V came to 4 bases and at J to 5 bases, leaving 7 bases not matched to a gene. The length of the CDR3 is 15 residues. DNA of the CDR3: TGTGCCAGCAGCTTTAGCGGGAGAGAAGACAATGAGCAGTTCTTC. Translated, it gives CASSFSGREDNEQFF.

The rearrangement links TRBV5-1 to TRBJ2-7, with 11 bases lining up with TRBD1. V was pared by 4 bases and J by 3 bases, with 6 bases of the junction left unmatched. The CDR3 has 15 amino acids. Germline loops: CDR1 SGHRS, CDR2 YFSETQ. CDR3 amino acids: CASSNGQGANYEQYF. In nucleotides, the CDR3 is TGCGCCAGCAGCAACGGACAGGGGGCGAACTACGAGCAGTACTTC.

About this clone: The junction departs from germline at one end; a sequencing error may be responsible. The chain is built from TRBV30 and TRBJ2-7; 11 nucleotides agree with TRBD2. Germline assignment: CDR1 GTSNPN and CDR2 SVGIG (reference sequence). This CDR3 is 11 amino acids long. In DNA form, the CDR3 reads TGCGGGACTAGCGGAGGGGGCGAGCAGTACTTC. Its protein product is CGTSGGGEQYF.

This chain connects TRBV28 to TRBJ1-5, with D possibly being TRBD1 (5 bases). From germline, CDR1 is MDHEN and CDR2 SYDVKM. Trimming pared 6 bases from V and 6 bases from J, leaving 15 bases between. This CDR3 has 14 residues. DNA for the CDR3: TGTGCCAGCAGACCTAACAGGAACCGTCAGCCCCAGCATTTT. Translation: CASRPNRNRQPQHF.

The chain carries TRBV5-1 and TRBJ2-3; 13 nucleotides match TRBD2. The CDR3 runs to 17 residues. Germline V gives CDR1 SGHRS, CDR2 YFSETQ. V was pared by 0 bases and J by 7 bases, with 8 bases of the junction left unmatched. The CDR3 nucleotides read TGCGCCAGCAGCTTGGGAGGACTAGCGGGAGAGTCGTATACGCAGTATTTT. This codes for CASSLGGLAGESYTQYF.

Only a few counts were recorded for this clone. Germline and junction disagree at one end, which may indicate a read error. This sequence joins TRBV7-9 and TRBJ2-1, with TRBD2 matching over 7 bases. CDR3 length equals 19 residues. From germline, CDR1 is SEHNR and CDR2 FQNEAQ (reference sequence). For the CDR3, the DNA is TGTTCCAGCACCCTAGGACGGCTAGCGGCCTCCACCCTCTACAATGAGCAGTTCTTC. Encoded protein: CSSTLGRLAASTLYNEQFF.

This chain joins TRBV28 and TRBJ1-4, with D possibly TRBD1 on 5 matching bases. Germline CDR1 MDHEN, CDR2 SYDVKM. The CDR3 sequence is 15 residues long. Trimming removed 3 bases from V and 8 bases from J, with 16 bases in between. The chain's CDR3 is CASSFLGGEGEKLFF. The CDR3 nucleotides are TGTGCCAGCAGTTTTCTGGGGGGAGAAGGCGAAAAACTGTTTTTT.

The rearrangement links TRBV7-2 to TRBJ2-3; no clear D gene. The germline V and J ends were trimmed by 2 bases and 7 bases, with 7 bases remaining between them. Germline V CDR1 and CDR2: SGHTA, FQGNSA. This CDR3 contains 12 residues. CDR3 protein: CASSLQAYTQYF. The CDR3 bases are TGTGCCAGCAGCTTACAAGCGTATACGCAGTATTTT.

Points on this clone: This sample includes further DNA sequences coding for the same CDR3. CDR3 loop: CATSRQARGSNQPQHF. CDR3 nucleotides: TGTGCCACCAGCAGACAAGCCAGGGGAAGCAATCAGCCCCAGCATTTT. The chain links TRBV15 to TRBJ1-5, with D possibly matching TRBD1 (6 bases). This CDR3 is built from 16 residues. Germline V gives CDR1 LNHNV, CDR2 YYDKDF (reference sequence). The V end lost 2 bases, the J end lost 1 base, and 12 bases lay between the germline ends. The whole variable domain, remainder taken from reference TRBV15 and TRBJ1-5, is DAMVIQNPRYQVTQFGKPVTLSCSQTLNHNVMYWYQQKSSQAPKLLFHYYDKDFNNEADTPDNFQSRRPNTSFCFLDIRSPGLGDTAMYLCATSRQARGSNQPQHFGDGTRLSIL.

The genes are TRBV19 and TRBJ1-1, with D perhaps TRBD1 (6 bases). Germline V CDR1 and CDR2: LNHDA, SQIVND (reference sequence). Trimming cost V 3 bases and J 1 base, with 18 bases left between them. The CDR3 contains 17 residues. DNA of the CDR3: TGTGCCAGTAGTATGATGGGGGCAAAACGGGGGAACACTGAAGCTTTCTTT. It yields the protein CASSMMGAKRGNTEAFF.

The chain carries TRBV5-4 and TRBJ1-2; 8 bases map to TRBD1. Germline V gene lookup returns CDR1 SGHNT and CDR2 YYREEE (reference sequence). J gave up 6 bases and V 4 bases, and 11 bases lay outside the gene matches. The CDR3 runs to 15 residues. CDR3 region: CASSPGQGGPHGYTF. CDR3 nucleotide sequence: TGTGCCAGCAGCCCCGGACAGGGCGGACCTCATGGCTACACCTTC.

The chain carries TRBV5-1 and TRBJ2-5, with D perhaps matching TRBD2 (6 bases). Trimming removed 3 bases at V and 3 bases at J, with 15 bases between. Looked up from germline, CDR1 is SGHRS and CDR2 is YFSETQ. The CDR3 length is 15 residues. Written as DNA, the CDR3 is TGCGCCAGCAGCTCGGTGGGGACTGTCGAAGAGACCCAGTACTTC. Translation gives CASSSVGTVEETQYF.

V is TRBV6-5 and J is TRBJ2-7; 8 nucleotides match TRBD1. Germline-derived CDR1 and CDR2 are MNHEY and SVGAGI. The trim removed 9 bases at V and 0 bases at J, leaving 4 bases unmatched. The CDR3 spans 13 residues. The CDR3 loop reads CASGQGSSYEQYF. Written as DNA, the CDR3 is TGTGCCAGTGGACAGGGAAGCTCCTACGAGCAGTACTTC.

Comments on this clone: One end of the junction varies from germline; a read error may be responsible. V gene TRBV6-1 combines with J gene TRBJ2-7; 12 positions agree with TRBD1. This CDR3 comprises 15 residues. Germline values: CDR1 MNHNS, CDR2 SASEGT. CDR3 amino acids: CASAYPGQGALRSQF. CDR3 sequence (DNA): TGTGCCAGCGCGTACCCGGGACAGGGGGCCCTACGAAGCCAGTTC.

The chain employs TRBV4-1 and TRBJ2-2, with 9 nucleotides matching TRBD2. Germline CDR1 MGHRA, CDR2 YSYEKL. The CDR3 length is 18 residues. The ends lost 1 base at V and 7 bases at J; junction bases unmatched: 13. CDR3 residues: CASSQGGRLAGLVGELFF. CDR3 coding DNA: TGCGCCAGCAGCCAAGGGGGGCGGCTAGCGGGATTGGTCGGGGAGCTGTTTTTT.

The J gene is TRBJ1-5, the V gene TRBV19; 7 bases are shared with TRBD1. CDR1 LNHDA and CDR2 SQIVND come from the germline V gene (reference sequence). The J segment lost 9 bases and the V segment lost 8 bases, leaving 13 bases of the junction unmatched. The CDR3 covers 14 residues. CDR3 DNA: TGTGCCAGTTGGCCAGGGGGTACCTTAGGGCCCCAGCATTTT. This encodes CASWPGGTLGPQHF.

The DNA for the CDR3 is TGCGCCAGCAGCGGCCTAGCGGGAGGCCGAACGGAGACCCAGTACTTC. Amino acid sequence: CASSGLAGGRTETQYF. The V gene is TRBV5-1, the J gene TRBJ2-5, with 11 bases identical to TRBD2. The V gene end was trimmed by 4 bases and the J gene end by 5 bases; junction bases not matched to a gene: 10. Germline assignment: CDR1 SGHRS and CDR2 YFSETQ. The CDR3 contains 16 residues.

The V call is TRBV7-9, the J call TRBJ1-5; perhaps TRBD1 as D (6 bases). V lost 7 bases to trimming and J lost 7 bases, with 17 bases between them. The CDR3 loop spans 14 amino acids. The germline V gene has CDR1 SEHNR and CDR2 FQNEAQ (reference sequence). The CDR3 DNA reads TGTGCCAGCACACCACAGGGATCTGGGCAGCCCCAGCATTTT. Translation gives CASTPQGSGQPQHF.

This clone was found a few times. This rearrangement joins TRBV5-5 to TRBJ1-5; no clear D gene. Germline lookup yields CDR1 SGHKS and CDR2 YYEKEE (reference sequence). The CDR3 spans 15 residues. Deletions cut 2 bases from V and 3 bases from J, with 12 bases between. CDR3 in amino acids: CASSFGSDLNQPQHF. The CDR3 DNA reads TGTGCCAGCAGCTTTGGGAGTGATCTCAATCAGCCCCAGCATTTT.

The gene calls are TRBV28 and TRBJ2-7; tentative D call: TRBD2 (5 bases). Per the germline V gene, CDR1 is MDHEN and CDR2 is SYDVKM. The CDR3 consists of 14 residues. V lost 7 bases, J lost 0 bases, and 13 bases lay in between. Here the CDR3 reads CASTQPGSSYEQYF. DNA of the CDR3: TGTGCCAGCACCCAACCGGGGAGCTCCTACGAGCAGTACTTC.

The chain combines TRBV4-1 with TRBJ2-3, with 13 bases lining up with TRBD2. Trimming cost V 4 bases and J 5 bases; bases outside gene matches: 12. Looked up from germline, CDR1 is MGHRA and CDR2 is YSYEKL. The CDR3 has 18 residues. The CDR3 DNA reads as TGCGCCAGCAGCCCCCAGGGACTAGCGGGAAGGGAGGTAGATACGCAGTATTTT. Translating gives CASSPQGLAGREVDTQYF.

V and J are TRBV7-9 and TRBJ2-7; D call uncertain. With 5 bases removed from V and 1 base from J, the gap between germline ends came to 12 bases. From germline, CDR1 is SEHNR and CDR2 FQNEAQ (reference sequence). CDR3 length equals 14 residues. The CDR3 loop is CASSGLQSSYEQYF. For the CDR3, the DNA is TGTGCCAGCAGCGGATTACAGAGTTCCTACGAGCAGTACTTC.

CDR3 DNA sequence: TGTGCCAGCAGCTCCCCGCACAGGGGGTTTTCCTCTGGAAACACCATATATTTT. It specifies CASSSPHRGFSSGNTIYF. V gene TRBV9 combines with J gene TRBJ1-3; 8 nucleotides match TRBD1. The CDR3 is 18 amino acids. J gave up 0 bases and V 4 bases, and 12 bases lay outside the gene matches. Germline lookup yields CDR1 SGDLS and CDR2 YYNGEE.

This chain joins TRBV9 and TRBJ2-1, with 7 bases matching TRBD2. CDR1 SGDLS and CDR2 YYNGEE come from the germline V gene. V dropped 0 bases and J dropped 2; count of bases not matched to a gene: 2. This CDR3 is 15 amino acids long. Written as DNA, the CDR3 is TGTGCCAGCAGCGTAGTACTAGCGACCTACAATGAGCAGTTCTTC. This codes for CASSVVLATYNEQFF.